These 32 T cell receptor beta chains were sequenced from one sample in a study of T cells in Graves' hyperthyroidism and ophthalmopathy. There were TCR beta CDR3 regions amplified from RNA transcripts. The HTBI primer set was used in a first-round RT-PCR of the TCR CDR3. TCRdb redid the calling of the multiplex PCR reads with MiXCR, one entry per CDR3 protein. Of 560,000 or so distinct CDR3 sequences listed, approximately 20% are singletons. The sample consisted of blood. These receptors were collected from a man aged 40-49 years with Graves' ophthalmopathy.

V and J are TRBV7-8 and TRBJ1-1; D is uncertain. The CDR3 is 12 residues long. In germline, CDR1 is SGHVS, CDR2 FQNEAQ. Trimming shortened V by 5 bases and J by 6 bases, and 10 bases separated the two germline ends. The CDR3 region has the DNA TGTGCCAGCAGCAGTCTCTGGGCTGAAGCTTTCTTT. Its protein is CASSSLWAEAFF.

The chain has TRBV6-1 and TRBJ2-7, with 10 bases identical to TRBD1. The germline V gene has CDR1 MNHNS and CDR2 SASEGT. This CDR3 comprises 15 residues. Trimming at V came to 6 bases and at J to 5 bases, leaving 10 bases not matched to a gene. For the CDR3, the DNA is TGTGCCAGCAGAATCGGCGGGACAGGGGTTCACGAGCAGTACTTC. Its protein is CASRIGGTGVHEQYF.

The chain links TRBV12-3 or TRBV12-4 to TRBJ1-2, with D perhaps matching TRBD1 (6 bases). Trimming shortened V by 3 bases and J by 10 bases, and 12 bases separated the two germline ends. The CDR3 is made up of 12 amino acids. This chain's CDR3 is CASSFVGGFYTF. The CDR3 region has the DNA TGTGCCAGCAGTTTTGTAGGGGGATTCTACACCTTC.

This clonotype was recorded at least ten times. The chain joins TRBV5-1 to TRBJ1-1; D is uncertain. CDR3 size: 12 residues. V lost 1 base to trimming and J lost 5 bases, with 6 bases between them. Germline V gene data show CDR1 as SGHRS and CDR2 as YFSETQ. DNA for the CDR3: TGCGCCAGCAGCTTGCGGGGTACTGAAGCTTTCTTT. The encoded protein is CASSLRGTEAFF.

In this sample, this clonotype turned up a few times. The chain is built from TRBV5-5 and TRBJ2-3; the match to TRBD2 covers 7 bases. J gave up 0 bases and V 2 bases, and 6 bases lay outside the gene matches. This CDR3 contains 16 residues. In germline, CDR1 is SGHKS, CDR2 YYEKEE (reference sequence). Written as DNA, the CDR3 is TGTGCCAGCAGCTTCCCTCTAGCGGACAGCACAGATACGCAGTATTTT. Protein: CASSFPLADSTDTQYF.

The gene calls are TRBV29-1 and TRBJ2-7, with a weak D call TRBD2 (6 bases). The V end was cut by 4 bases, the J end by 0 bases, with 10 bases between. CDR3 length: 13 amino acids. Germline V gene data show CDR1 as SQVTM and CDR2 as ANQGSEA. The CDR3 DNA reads TGCAGCGTTGTTAGCGGCAACTCCTACGAGCAGTACTTC. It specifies CSVVSGNSYEQYF.

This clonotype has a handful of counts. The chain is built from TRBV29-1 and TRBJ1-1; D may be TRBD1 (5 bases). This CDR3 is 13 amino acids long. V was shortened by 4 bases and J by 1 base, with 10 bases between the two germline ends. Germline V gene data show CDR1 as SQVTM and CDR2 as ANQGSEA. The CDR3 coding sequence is TGCAGCGTTGCAAAGGGGACGAACACTGAAGCTTTCTTT. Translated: CSVAKGTNTEAFF.

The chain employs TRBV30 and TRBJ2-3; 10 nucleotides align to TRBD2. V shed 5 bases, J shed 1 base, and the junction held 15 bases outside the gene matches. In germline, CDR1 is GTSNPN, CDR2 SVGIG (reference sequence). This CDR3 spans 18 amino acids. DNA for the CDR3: TGTGCCTGGTCCTCGGGAGCGGGAGGGCCCCGGGGCACAGATACGCAGTATTTT. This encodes CAWSSGAGGPRGTDTQYF.

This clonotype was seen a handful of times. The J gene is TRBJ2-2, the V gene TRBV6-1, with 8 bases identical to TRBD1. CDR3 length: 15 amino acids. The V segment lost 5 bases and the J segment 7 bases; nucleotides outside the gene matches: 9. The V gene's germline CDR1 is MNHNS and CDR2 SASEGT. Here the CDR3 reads CASSLRDRFGGELFF. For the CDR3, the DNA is TGTGCCAGCAGTCTTCGGGACAGGTTCGGCGGGGAGCTGTTTTTT.

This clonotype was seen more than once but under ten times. The CDR3 region has the DNA TGCAGTGCTAGTCCTGACGGCGCGACTGGAAACACCATATATTTT. Protein product: CSASPDGATGNTIYF. This chain joins TRBV20-1 and TRBJ1-3; D gene unclear. This CDR3 has 15 residues. Germline lookup yields CDR1 DFQATT and CDR2 SNEGSKA (reference sequence). With 3 bases removed from V and 2 bases from J, the gap between germline ends came to 14 bases.

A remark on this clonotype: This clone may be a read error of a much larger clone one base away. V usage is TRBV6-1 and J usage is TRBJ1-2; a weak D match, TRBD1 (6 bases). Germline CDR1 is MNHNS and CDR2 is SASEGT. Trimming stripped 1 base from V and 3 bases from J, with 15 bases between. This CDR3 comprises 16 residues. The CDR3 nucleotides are TGTGCCAGCAGTGAAGAGGAGGGACACGATGACTATGGCTACACCTTC. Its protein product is CASSEEEGHDDYGYTF.

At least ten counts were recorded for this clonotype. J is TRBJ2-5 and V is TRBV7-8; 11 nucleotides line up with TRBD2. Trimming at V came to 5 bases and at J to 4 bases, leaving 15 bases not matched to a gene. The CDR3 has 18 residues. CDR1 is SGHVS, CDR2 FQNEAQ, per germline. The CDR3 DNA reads TGTGCCAGCAGCGACCGGGGCTCTACTAGCGGGAGACGAGAGACCCAGTACTTC. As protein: CASSDRGSTSGRRETQYF. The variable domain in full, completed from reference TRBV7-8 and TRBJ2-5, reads GAGVSQSPRYKVAKRGQDVALRCDPISGHVSLFWYQQALGQGPEFLTYFQNEAQLDKSGLPSDRFFAERPEGSVSTLKIQRTQQEDSAVYLCASSDRGSTSGRRETQYFGPGTRLLVL.

For the CDR3, the DNA is TGTGCCAGCATTCCTAGCGGGGTAGGGACCGGGGAGCTGTTTTTT. Translating it yields CASIPSGVGTGELFF. The chain recombines TRBV27 with TRBJ2-2; 9 bases align to TRBD2. CDR3 length: 15 residues. With 7 bases clipped from V and 5 bases from J, the junction kept 8 bases outside the gene matches. Germline V gives CDR1 MNHEY, CDR2 SMNVEV (reference sequence).

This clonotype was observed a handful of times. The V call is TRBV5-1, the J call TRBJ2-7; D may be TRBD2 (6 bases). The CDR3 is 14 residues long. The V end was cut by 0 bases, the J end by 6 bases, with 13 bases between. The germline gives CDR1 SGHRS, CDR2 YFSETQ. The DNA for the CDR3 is TGCGCCAGCAGCTTGGCCGGGGTGGGAGGCGAGCAGTACTTC. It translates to CASSLAGVGGEQYF.

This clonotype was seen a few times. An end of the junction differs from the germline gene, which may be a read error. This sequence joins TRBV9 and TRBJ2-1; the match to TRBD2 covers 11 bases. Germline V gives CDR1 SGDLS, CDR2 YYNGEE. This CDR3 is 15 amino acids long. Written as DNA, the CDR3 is TGTGCCAGCAGCTTAACTAGCGGGAGTTACTATGAGCAGTCCTTC. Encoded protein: CASSLTSGSYYEQSF.

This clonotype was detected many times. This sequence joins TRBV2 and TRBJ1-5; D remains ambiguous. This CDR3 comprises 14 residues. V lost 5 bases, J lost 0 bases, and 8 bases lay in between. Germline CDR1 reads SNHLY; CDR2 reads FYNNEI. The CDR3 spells CASSIGGSNQPQHF. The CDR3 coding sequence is TGTGCCAGCAGTATCGGAGGTAGCAATCAGCCCCAGCATTTT.

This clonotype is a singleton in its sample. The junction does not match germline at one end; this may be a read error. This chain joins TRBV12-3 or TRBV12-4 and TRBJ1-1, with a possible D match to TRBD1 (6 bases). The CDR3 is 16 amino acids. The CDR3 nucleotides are TGTGCCGGCAGTTTAGGGGGTAAAGTCATGAACACTGAAGCTTTCTTT. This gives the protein CAGSLGGKVMNTEAFF.

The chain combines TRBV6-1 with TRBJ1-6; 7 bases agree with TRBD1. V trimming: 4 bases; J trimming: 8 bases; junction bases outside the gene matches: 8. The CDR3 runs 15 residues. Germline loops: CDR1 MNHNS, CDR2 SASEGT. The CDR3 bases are TGTGCCAGCAGTGCTTTGACAGGGATAGATTCACCCCTCCACTTT. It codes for CASSALTGIDSPLHF.

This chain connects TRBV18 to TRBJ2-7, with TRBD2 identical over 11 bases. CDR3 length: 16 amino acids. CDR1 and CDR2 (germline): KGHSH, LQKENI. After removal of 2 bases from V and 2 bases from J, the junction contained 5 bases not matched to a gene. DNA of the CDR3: TGTGCCAGCTCACCAACCGGGACTAGCGGTACCTACGAGCAGTACTTC. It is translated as CASSPTGTSGTYEQYF.

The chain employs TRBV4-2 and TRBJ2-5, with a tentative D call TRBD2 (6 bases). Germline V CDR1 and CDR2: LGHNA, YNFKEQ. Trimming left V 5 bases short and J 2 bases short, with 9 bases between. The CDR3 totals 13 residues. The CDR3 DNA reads TGTGCCAGCAGCACCGGGACTCAAGAGACCCAGTACTTC. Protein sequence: CASSTGTQETQYF.

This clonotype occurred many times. Written as DNA, the CDR3 is TGTGCCAGCAGCCACACGACTAGCGGGACGAACACCGGGGAGCTGTTTTTT. This encodes CASSHTTSGTNTGELFF. The V and J genes are TRBV13 and TRBJ2-2; 11 nucleotides match TRBD2. Germline V gene sequence: CDR1 PRHDT, CDR2 FYEKMQ (reference sequence). The CDR3 has 17 residues. The V segment lost 5 bases and the J segment 0 bases; nucleotides outside the gene matches: 5.

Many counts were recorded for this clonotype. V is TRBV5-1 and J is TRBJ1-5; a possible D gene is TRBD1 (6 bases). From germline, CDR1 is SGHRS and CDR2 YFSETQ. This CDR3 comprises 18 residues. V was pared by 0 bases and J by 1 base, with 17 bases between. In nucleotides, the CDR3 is TGCGCCAGCAGCTTGGAGTCGGGGCAGGGGAAAAGCAATCAGCCCCAGCATTTT. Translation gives CASSLESGQGKSNQPQHF.

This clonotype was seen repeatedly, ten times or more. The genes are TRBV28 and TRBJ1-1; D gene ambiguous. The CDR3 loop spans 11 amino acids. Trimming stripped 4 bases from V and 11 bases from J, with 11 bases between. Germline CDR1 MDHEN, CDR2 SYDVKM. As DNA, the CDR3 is TGTGCCAGCAGTTCCCTACGAGATGCTTTCTTT. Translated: CASSSLRDAFF.

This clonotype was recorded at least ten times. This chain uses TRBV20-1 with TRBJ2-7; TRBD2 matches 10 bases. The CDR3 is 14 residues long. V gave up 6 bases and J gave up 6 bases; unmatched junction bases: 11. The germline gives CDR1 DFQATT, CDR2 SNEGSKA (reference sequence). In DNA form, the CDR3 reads TGCAGTGCCACTACCGGGACTAGCGTGCGCGAGCAGTACTTC. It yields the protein CSATTGTSVREQYF.

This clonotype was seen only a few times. The CDR3 sequence: CASSWGLLQPQHF. The CDR3 DNA reads as TGTGCCAGCAGCTGGGGACTCCTACAGCCCCAGCATTTT. This rearrangement joins TRBV28 to TRBJ1-5; possible D gene TRBD1, 5 bases. V shed 6 bases and J shed 7 bases, with 13 bases lying between them. From germline, CDR1 is MDHEN and CDR2 SYDVKM. The CDR3 extends over 13 amino acids.

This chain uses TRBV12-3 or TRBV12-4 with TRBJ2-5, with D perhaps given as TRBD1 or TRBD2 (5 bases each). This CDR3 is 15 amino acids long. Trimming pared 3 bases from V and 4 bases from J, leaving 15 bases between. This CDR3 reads CASSLGDRDLETQYF. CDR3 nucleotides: TGTGCCAGCAGTTTGGGGGACCGGGACCTAGAGACCCAGTACTTC.

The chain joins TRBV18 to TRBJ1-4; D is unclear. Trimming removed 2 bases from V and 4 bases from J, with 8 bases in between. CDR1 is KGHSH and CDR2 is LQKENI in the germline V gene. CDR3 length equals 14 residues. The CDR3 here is CASSPSQHNEKLFF. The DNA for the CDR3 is TGTGCCAGCTCACCATCGCAGCATAATGAAAAACTGTTTTTT. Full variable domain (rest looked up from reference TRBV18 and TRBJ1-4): NAGVMQNPRHLVRRRGQEARLRCSPMKGHSHVYWYRQLPEEGLKFMVYLQKENIIDESGMPKERFSAEFPKEGPSILRIQQVVRGDSAAYFCASSPSQHNEKLFFGSGTQLSVL.

CDR3 nucleotide sequence: TGTGCCAGCAGCCCTAGCGGGGGTGGACGAGAGACCCAGTACTTC. This codes for CASSPSGGGRETQYF. The chain employs TRBV2 and TRBJ2-5; 10 bases align to TRBD2. The germline CDR1 and CDR2 sequences are SNHLY and FYNNEI. V shed 6 bases, J shed 4 bases, and the junction held 8 bases outside the gene matches. The CDR3 spans 15 residues.

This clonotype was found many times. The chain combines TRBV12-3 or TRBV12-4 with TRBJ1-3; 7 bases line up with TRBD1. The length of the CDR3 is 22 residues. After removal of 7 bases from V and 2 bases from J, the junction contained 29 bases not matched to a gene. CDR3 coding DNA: TGTGCCAGCAAAATTATACCCTTCAATACTTGGACAACAGGGGTCCCTGGAAACACCATATATTTT. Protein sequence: CASKIIPFNTWTTGVPGNTIYF.

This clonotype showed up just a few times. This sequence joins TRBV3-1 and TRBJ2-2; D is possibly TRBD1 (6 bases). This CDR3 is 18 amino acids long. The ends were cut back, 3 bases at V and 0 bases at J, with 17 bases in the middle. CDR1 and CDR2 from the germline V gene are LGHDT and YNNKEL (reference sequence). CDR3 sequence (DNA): TGTGCCAGCAGCCACTGGGGGCGTAGGGGGACGAACACCGGGGAGCTGTTTTTT. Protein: CASSHWGRRGTNTGELFF.

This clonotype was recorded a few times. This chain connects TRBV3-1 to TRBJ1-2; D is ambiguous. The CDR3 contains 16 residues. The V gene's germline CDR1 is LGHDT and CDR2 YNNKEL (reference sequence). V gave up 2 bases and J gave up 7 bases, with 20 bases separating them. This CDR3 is CASSQNARALPFGYTF. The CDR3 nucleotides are TGTGCCAGCAGCCAAAATGCAAGGGCGCTCCCTTTTGGCTACACCTTC.

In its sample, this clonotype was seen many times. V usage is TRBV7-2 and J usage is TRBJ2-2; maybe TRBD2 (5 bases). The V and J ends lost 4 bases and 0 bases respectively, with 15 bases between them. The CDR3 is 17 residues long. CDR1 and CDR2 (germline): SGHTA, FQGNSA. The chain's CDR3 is CASSSYLAHANTGELFF. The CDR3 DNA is TGTGCCAGCAGCTCTTACCTAGCTCACGCGAACACCGGGGAGCTGTTTTTT.